This TCR beta chain was captured in a study of identical twins. This clonotype was recorded a few times. V lost 4 bases, J lost 4 bases, and 6 bases stayed unmatched. The CDR3 has 14 residues. Germline V gene data show CDR1 as SGHDT and CDR2 as YYEEEE. From the 5' RACE reads, TCRdb called clonotypes with MiXCR, one entry per CDR3 protein. Among over 500,000 distinct CDR3 sequences listed, less than 25% were seen once. These data were likewise used in another study, on T cells expressing NK-cell markers.

Sequencing used CD4+ T cells sorted from blood. This clonotype was sampled from a woman aged 18-35 years in good health. The chain has TRBV5-6 and TRBJ1-1; the match to TRBD1 covers 8 bases. The CDR3: CASSAPGQATEAFF. For the CDR3, the DNA is TGTGCCAGCAGCGCACCGGGACAGGCCACTGAAGCTTTCTTT.